This TCR beta chain stems from a study of blood T cell repertoires in COVID-19. Trimming shortened V by 5 bases and J by 9 bases, and 19 bases separated the two germline ends. Germline CDR1 is MNHEY and CDR2 is SVGAGI. The CDR3 length is 14 residues. In the original workflow: Amplification from reference gene primers served as the basis for estimated nucleated cell counts. Profiled with immunoSEQ multiplex PCR; TCRdb holds only in-frame clones, not every one. V, J and clone size were drawn from that table, and D and trimming were deduced from the DNA. This sample has around 78,000 clones; approximately 88% occur once, and the top ten carry roughly 46%. This clone showed up just once.

This chain joins TRBV6-5 and TRBJ1-1; the D is unclear. This sequence originates from a human donor in a cohort sampled during active COVID-19. Sample: peripheral blood. This CDR3 reads CASSKPGARGKAFF. The CDR3 bases are TGTGCCAGCAGTAAACCCGGTGCTAGAGGTAAAGCTTTCTTT.